These 3 T cell receptor beta chains were all obtained from the same sample, sequenced in a study of blood T cells in healthy people across ages. For the second PCR, which ran for about 6 to 12 cycles, a sample-barcoded 5' primer and a J-beta primer mix were used. TCRdb passed the 5' RACE reads through MiXCR, listing each CDR3 protein once. The repertoire consists of some 1.4 million distinct CDR3 sequences, with about 40% occurring once and the leading ten covering approximately 7.9%. Sequences were obtained from blood. These receptors originate from a woman aged 18-29 years in good health.

The chain links TRBV12-5 to TRBJ2-1; TRBD1 matches at 9 bases. With V trimmed by 6 bases and J by 7 bases, 4 bases remained unmatched. The CDR3 is made up of 13 amino acids. Germline V gene sequence: CDR1 LGHNT, CDR2 FRNRAP. As DNA, the CDR3 is TGTGCTAGTGGACTGACAGGGGGGAATGAGCAGTTCTTC. Amino acids: CASGLTGGNEQFF.

This clonotype was counted only a few times. The DNA of the CDR3 is TGTGCCAGCAGCTCCCGGGAGGCAGACACAGATACGCAGTATTTT. Protein product: CASSSREADTDTQYF. This chain links TRBV7-9 with TRBJ2-3, with TRBD2 matching over 7 bases. V trimming: 4 bases; J trimming: 2 bases; junction bases outside the gene matches: 6. This CDR3 comprises 15 residues. The germline gives CDR1 SEHNR, CDR2 FQNEAQ (reference sequence).

The chain is built from TRBV6-1 and TRBJ1-2, with TRBD1 matching over 7 bases. The CDR3 has 15 residues. The V segment lost 5 bases and the J segment 0 bases; nucleotides outside the gene matches: 6. CDR1 MNHNS and CDR2 SASEGT come from the germline V gene. The CDR3 reads CASSPRDRSNYGYTF. DNA for the CDR3: TGTGCCAGCAGTCCAAGGGACAGATCTAACTATGGCTACACCTTC.